A single TCR beta chain is shown here with its context. Its antigen is currently not known. No much larger clone is present one base from it, and per-base qualities are unavailable. The sample comes from a study of T cell responses to AZD1222 COVID-19 vaccine (dated by TCRdb to the early 2020s). About the investigation overall: Because spike-specific TCR depth and breadth did not differ between the two schedules, AZD1222 recipients who got a second dose at roughly 4 weeks were pooled with those who got a second dose at roughly 12 weeks. Trial participants were enrolled into age subgroups of 18-55, 56-69 and 70-plus years, which contained around 150, 29 and 61 TCR-sequenced participants, respectively. A total of 233 trial participants underwent TCR sequencing, of whom about 210 had received two doses of AZD1222 and approximately 26 had received two doses of the MenACWY control vaccine.

The cysteine opens and the phenylalanine closes a CDR3 of 16 amino acids. CDR3 DNA is the only sequence kept; it has 48 bases, read in frame from the first base. The germline V gene encodes CDR1 SGHRS and CDR2 YFSETQ. V loses 3 bases of germline sequence and J loses 5 bases, and the interval between the two ends is 19 bases. Study-level results and caveats: Most participants were white British and females outnumbered males, and the authors suggested that clonal diversity may have been underestimated. In the small 56-69-year group, the increase in depth fell short of significance, most likely because of low power. Reportedly, almost half of the unique spike-specific TCRs recognized epitopes lying outside the regions that are mutated in the B.1.351 and B.1.1.7 variants. CD4 TCRs associated with the vaccine covered the entire spike protein, and the dominant responses were in regions 160-218 and 743-854. Conclusions about previously exposed vaccinees were limited because only 6 or 7 AZD1222 recipients were SARS-CoV-2 seropositive at baseline. Because no day 14 peak-response samples were available, repertoires were characterized only after the peak T cell response. After two AZD1222 doses, spike-specific TCR breadth and depth were significantly higher than at day 0 and than in MenACWY recipients.

The CDR3 regions of human TCRbeta chains were subjected to immunosequencing. The authors' analysis ran thus. TCRs in the repertoires were compared against a reference library of SARS-CoV-2-specific TCRs that had been generated with the MIRA antigen-specificity platform. Breadth was defined as the fraction of unique TCRs that were SARS-CoV-2-associated. Depth was defined as the fraction of total T cells that were SARS-CoV-2-associated. Using the MIRA data, each spike-specific TCR was mapped to the spike region that the TCR reacts to and placed in a CD4 or CD8 class. Log10-transformed breadth and depth values were compared by one-way ANOVA with Sidak's multiple comparisons tests. Entries here come from immuneACCESS through TCRdb and include only in-frame sequences with V and J called. Some clones fail to appear in such tables; in the studies checked, an unresolved V gene covers under half of the shortfall, and the cause of the remainder is unknown. Clone size and the V and J calls come from that table; the DNA yielded D and trimming. The sample data list some 88,000 clones, and 92% of these were observed just once. The ten largest clones represent 5.2% of the sample.

Read against the paper, the sample's time point label means: baseline before first vaccination. Vaccinee samples were obtained from the UK trials COV001 and COV002, which included a single-blind randomized controlled phase 2/3 trial of AZD1222 (ChAdOx1 nCoV-19) in healthy adults. For TCRbeta chain sequencing, PBMC samples were collected from trial participants at day 0 and at day 28 after the second dose. Here the sequenced sample was peripheral blood, taken on day 0 of AZD1222 vaccination. This TCR was recovered from an adult in good health. This chain is built from TRBV5-1 and TRBJ2-3, and the D gene may be TRBD2, 6 bases matching. The CDR3: CASSSEGPIIQDTQYF. Read as DNA, the sequence is TGCGCCAGCAGCTCGGAGGGGCCGATAATACAAGATACGCAGTATTTT.